This T cell receptor beta chain was retrieved from a study of cytomegalovirus exposure and HLA in healthy donors. This clone is a singleton in its sample. Its antigen is not known. Researchers ran the PCR with 60 Vbeta and 13 Jbeta primers. Profiled with immunoSEQ multiplex PCR; TCRdb holds only in-frame clones, not every one. This table holds 100,000 to 150,000 clones, approximately 80% found once. General study points: A later analysis linked a missense variant in DCLRE1C to the trimming of TCR beta V and J genes. Common viral pathogens were later found to be apparently linked to several of the most significant clusters.

The donors comprised healthy bone marrow donors. Sequencing input: PBMCs. The source of this sequence is a girl aged 2-10 years in good health and CMV-seronegative.

This CDR3 reads CASSPGTRGGPQHF. CDR3 DNA sequence: TGTGCCAGCAGCCCGGGGACGAGGGGAGGGCCCCAGCATTTT. The chain uses TRBV7-2 and TRBJ1-5; possibly TRBD1 for D (5 bases). There are 14 residues in the CDR3. Germline V gives CDR1 SGHTA, CDR2 FQGNSA. The V end was cut by 5 bases, the J end by 9 bases, with 17 bases between.